Following are 8 T cell receptor beta chains from one sample sequenced in a study of blood T cells in healthy people across ages. Next came a second PCR, run for about 6 to 12 cycles, which used a sample-barcoded 5' primer along with a J-beta primer mix. TCRdb fed the 5' RACE reads into MiXCR, producing one record per CDR3 protein. This sample has more than 800,000 distinct CDR3 sequences; around 30% occur once, and the top ten carry approximately 15%. Sequenced: blood. The receptors here all came from a woman older than 75 in good health.

With regard to this clonotype: At one boundary the junction diverges from the germline segment, which might be a read error. The V call is TRBV7-2, the J call TRBJ2-3, with 9 bases lining up with TRBD2. Per germline, CDR1 SGHTA and CDR2 FQGNSA. CDR3 size: 15 residues. This CDR3 reads CASSLVGTSTDTRYF. The CDR3 nucleotides read TGTGCCAGCAGCTTAGTCGGGACTAGCACAGATACGCGGTATTTT.

The rearrangement links TRBV6-7 to TRBJ2-3; TRBD2 matches at 8 bases. TRBV6-7 qualifies as an ORF whose function is uncertain. V lost 2 bases to trimming and J lost 8 bases; unmatched junction nucleotides: 12. The CDR3 is 16 residues long. The CDR3 reads CASSYPGRGPGGTQYF. CDR3 nucleotides: TGTGCCAGCAGTTACCCCGGGAGGGGTCCCGGAGGTACGCAGTATTTT.

This clonotype was detected only once. This chain joins TRBV10-3 and TRBJ2-5; D remains unclear. In germline, CDR1 is ENHRY, CDR2 SYGVKD. This CDR3 contains 14 residues. The V end lost 6 bases, the J end lost 4 bases, and 15 bases lay between the germline ends. CDR3: CAISPRMVGETQYF. The CDR3 DNA sequence: TGTGCCATCAGCCCCCGTATGGTGGGAGAGACCCAGTACTTC.

This clonotype was detected many times. This sequence joins TRBV12-3 or TRBV12-4 and TRBJ1-2; 8 nucleotides line up with TRBD1. V was pared by 5 bases and J by 4 bases, with 9 bases of the junction left unmatched. The CDR3 runs to 15 residues. This CDR3 reads CASSGGTGRIYGYTF. The CDR3 DNA sequence: TGTGCCAGCAGTGGGGGGACAGGCCGCATCTATGGCTACACCTTC.

This clonotype was observed a handful of times. This chain uses TRBV20-1 with TRBJ1-1; 9 positions match TRBD1. Unmatched junction bases numbered 7, after V lost 6 bases and J lost 5 bases. CDR1 is DFQATT and CDR2 is SNEGSKA in the germline V gene (reference sequence). This CDR3 contains 13 residues. The CDR3 here is CSAGGTGRTEAFF. CDR3 nucleotide sequence: TGCAGTGCCGGGGGGACAGGGAGGACTGAAGCTTTCTTT.

This clonotype has a count of ten or more. This chain joins TRBV6-5 and TRBJ2-1; tentative D call: TRBD1 (6 bases). Germline V gives CDR1 MNHEY, CDR2 SVGAGI. Between the trimmed V and J ends, which lost 6 bases and 0 bases, there was a span of 12 bases. The CDR3 runs 15 residues. CDR3 loop: CASSRQAFSYNEQFF. In nucleotides, the CDR3 is TGTGCCAGCAGCCGACAGGCTTTCTCCTACAATGAGCAGTTCTTC.

This clonotype has only a few counts. The chain combines TRBV12-3 or TRBV12-4 with TRBJ2-5, with 14 bases fitting TRBD2. This CDR3 comprises 15 residues. Unmatched junction bases numbered 15, after V lost 10 bases and J lost 11 bases. The CDR3 loop is CANRRTSGGLEEQYF. The DNA of the CDR3 is TGTGCCAACAGACGGACTAGCGGGGGGCTGGAGGAGCAGTACTTC.

Only a few counts were recorded for this clonotype. With a much larger clone just one base away, this may be a read error. The gene calls are TRBV3-1 and TRBJ2-1; D is unclear. Germline CDR1 reads LGHDT; CDR2 reads YNNKEL (reference sequence). V was clipped by 1 base and J by 6 bases, with 16 bases between them. CDR3 length equals 16 residues. CDR3 in DNA: TGTGCCAGCAGCCAAGCAAGGACGGTCAACTGCAATGAGCAGTTCTTC. This translates into CASSQARTVNCNEQFF.